A selection of T cell receptor beta chains follows, all from one sample in a study of CD8 T cells in Susac syndrome. TCRdb used MiXCR to reprocess the immunoSEQ multiplex PCR reads, holding one entry per CDR3 protein. The sample has around 23,000 distinct CDR3 sequences; around 93% are singletons. Specimen: CD8+ T cells from PBMCs. The receptors here all came from a human donor with Susac syndrome. The CDR3 runs from the conserved cysteine through the conserved F or W.

V gene	CDR3 protein
TRBV28	CASSSLDRDRGIYEQYF
TRBV7-2	CASSLGALSYEQYF
TRBV20-1	CSARDLWRGGPYEQYF
TRBV6-1	CASSAQTGSTYNSPLHF
TRBV7-9	CASSRGDSRSNQPQHF
TRBV28	CASSLTGTAYEQYF
TRBV28	CASKVHSTDTQYF
TRBV5-8	CASSSFYEQYF
TRBV5-1	CASSSFSGPGQETQYF
TRBV20-1	CSARDPSPLSDTQYF
TRBV9	CASSVGSYVAGGPNTGELFF
TRBV6-1	CASMPFGNTIYF
TRBV18	CASSPPLGIYGGYTF
TRBV18	CASSPTRTGESNQPQHF
TRBV28	CASSLGPRAGELFF
TRBV10-3	CAISEGHLYEQYF
TRBV19	CASSTLAGLSNQPQHF
TRBV28	CASSFSLRDEQYF
TRBV12-3/TRBV12-4	CASSGGQGDYGYTF
TRBV4-2	CASSQDWQGATDTQYF
TRBV13	CASSLPSTDTQYF
TRBV28	CASSITYRGPEEETQYF
TRBV20-1	CSAAGTANTGELFF
TRBV20-1	CSASLNRGITEAFF
TRBV12-3/TRBV12-4	CASSPGTTHYEQYF
TRBV7-3	CASSPRGSYNEQFF
TRBV7-9	CASSWVERDEQYF
TRBV6-2/TRBV6-3	CAALGPYEQYF
TRBV28	CASSSQISGRGYNIQYF